This T cell receptor beta chain was identified in a study of T-cell reconstitution after alpha-beta-depleted transplantation in children. Points from the study as a whole: Surviving recipient cells, namely T cells and thymic progenitors, were the source of high day-60 TCRbeta diversity in some patients. T-cell counts and diversity at one year post-transplant came mainly from newly produced T cells. Several hundred expanded graft clones reportedly gave rise to the alpha-beta T cells present about two months after transplant.

A remark on this clonotype: Its antigen is unidentified.

The J segment lost 3 bases and the V segment lost 4 bases, leaving 3 bases of the junction unmatched. Germline loops: CDR1 SGHAT, CDR2 FQNNGV. The CDR3 has 15 residues. A TCRbeta library incorporating unique molecular identifiers was prepared. TCRdb itself ran the PCR reads through MiXCR, one entry per CDR3 protein. Of under 250,000 distinct CDR3 sequences listed, about 15% are singletons. The sequence was obtained from a male patient aged 2-9 years who had a stem cell transplant for acute lymphoblastic leukemia, so the T cells may come from the graft donor. Specimen: PBMCs, mostly from graft donor cells, collected 360 days after TCRalphabeta/CD19-depleted stem cell transplant. V and J are TRBV11-2 and TRBJ2-2, with 9 bases fitting TRBD1. This CDR3 is CASSYTGGYTGELFF. In DNA, the CDR3 is TGTGCCAGCAGCTACACAGGGGGCTACACCGGGGAGCTGTTTTTT. The whole variable domain, filled in from reference TRBV11-2 and TRBJ2-2, reads EAGVAQSPRYKIIEKRQSVAFWCNPISGHATLYWYQQILGQGPKLLIQFQNNGVVDDSQLPKDRFSAERLKGVDSTLKIQPAKLEDSAVYLCASSYTGGYTGELFFGEGSRLTVL.